Described below is a single TCR beta chain sequence and its context. Its antigen is not known. CDR1 and CDR2 (germline): SQVTM, ANQGSEA. The CDR3 contains 13 residues. These data originate in a study of a mutant IDH1 vaccine in newly diagnosed glioma. Across the study: The earlier regimen, radiotherapy, temozolomide, or both, was most often both. Overall study results and limits: Pseudoprogression seemingly bore no relation to changes in top peripheral T cell clonotypes. Overall, just under 95% of patients had vaccine-induced immune responses.

The time point is: week 47, end of study. Vaccination used 300 ug of mutant IDH1 20-mer peptide per dose, with topical imiquimod. Donors harbored newly found WHO grade 3 or 4 IDH1-mutant, ATRX-lost astrocytomas. TCRdb's copy holds only in-frame clones and misses some; the assay was immunoSEQ multiplex PCR. In the table there are around 50,000 clones, about 88% of which are singletons. The chain is built from TRBV29-1 and TRBJ2-5, with 7 bases aligning to TRBD1. The DNA end favors TRBJ2-7, so the J call may be wrong. The receptor's source is a woman aged 25-40 years with glioma. Some clones in this sample may be carry-over from other donors' samples. The material was PBMCs, obtained from a glioma patient whose treatment included an IDH1 peptide vaccine. The chain's CDR3 is CSVEYDRDYEQYF. DNA for the CDR3: TGCAGCGTTGAATACGACAGGGACTACGAGCAGTACTTC.